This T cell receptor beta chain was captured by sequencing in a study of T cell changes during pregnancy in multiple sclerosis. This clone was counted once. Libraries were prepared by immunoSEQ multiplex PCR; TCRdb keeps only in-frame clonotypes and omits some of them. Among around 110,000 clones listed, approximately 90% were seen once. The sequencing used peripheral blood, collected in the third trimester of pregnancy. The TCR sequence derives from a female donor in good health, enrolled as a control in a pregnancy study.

In DNA, the CDR3 is TGTGCCGGCCAAGACAGGGGAGGAGGAGTAACTGAAGCTTTCTTT. Protein product: CAGQDRGGGVTEAFF. J is TRBJ1-1 and V is TRBV6-1, with 8 positions matching TRBD1. Germline values: CDR1 MNHNS, CDR2 SASEGT. V was clipped by 11 bases and J by 5 bases; unmatched bases: 16. The CDR3 length is 15 residues.